This T cell receptor beta chain derives from a study of blood T cell repertoires in COVID-19. Study details: Sample material is recorded as cDNA or gDNA derived from T cells, B-cell-depleted T cells, or PBMCs.

Germline V gives CDR1 GTSNPN, CDR2 SVGIG (reference sequence). The CDR3 spans 13 residues. Methods used by the authors: It was from reference gene primer amplification that nucleated cell counts were estimated. Assay used: immunoSEQ multiplex PCR; TCRdb lists only in-frame clones, some missing. D and trimming were read from the DNA, whereas the V and J calls and clone size are those reported in that table. Altogether some 320,000 clones are present, roughly 90% being singletons, with the ten largest covering around 2.6%. All enrollees were roughly 18 to 90 years old and from roughly 22 US areas. Symptom resolution, clearance, or two negative PCRs marked the recovered donors of Cohort 3.

The specimen was PBMCs or T cells enriched from blood (not recorded which). This chain joins TRBV30 and TRBJ2-2, with D perhaps matching TRBD2 (5 bases). This TCR came from a man in his 60s who had recovered from COVID-19. The CDR3 loop is CAIRTAGAGELFF. DNA for the CDR3: TGTGCGATACGGACTGCGGGTGCCGGGGAGCTGTTTTTT. The full variable domain, with the rest looked up from reference TRBV30 and TRBJ2-2, is SQTIHQWPATLVQPVGSPLSLECTVEGTSNPNLYWYRQAAGRGLQLLFYSVGIGQISSEVPQNLSASRPQDRQFILSSKKLLLSDSGFYLCAIRTAGAGELFFGEGSRLTVL.